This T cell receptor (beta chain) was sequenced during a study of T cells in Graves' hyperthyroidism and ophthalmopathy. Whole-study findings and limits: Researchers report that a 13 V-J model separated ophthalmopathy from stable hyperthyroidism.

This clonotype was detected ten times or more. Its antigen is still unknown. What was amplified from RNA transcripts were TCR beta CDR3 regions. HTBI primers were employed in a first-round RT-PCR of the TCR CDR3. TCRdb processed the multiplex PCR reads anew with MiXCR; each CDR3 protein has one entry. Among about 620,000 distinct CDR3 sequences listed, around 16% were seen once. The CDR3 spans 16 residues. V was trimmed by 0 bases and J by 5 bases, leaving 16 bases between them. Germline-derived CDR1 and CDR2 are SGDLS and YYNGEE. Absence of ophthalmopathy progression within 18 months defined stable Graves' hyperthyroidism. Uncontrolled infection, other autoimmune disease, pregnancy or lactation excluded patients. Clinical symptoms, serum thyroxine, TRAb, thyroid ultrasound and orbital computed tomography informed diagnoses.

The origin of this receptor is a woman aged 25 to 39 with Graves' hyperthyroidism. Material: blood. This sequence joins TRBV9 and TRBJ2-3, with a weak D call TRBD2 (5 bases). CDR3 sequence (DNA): TGTGCCAGCAGCGTAGAGAGCGGAAGATCGGGAGATACGCAGTATTTT. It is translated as CASSVESGRSGDTQYF.